Following are 32 T cell receptor beta chains from one sample sequenced in a study of OX40 agonist ivuxolimab in advanced cancers. Sequencing was performed with immunoSEQ multiplex PCR; in TCRdb, only in-frame clones are kept and a portion is missing. The sample lists just over 80,000 clones; approximately 90% were seen once. Specimen: CD4+ or CD8+ T cells sorted from blood, collected in a trial of the OX40 agonist ivuxolimab. Receptors originate from an adult with an advanced solid tumor such as melanoma, head and neck, liver or kidney cancer.

This chain uses TRBV5-1 with TRBJ2-7; weak D call: TRBD1 (5 bases). V gave up 0 bases and J gave up 2 bases, with 12 bases separating them. From germline, CDR1 is SGHRS and CDR2 YFSETQ. This CDR3 has 15 amino acids. The CDR3 here is CASSLEGATTYEQYF. For the CDR3, the DNA is TGCGCCAGCAGCTTGGAAGGGGCCACTACCTACGAGCAGTACTTC.

This clone was detected once. J is TRBJ1-2 and V is TRBV20-1; no firm D call. Germline loops: CDR1 DFQATT, CDR2 SNEGSKA (reference sequence). The CDR3 has 11 residues. Trimming took off 0 bases at V and 7 bases at J, with 6 bases between the two ends. Here the CDR3 reads CSARDVSGYTF. The CDR3 DNA sequence: TGCAGTGCTAGAGATGTAAGTGGCTACACCTTC.

J is TRBJ2-7 and V is TRBV27, with 10 bases that match TRBD1. Germline loops: CDR1 MNHEY, CDR2 SMNVEV (reference sequence). The V gene end was trimmed by 5 bases and the J gene end by 5 bases; junction bases not matched to a gene: 6. CDR3 length equals 14 residues. The DNA for the CDR3 is TGTGCCAGCAGTCCCGGGACAGGGGACCACGAGCAGTACTTC. It yields the protein CASSPGTGDHEQYF.

The V call is TRBV4-3, the J call TRBJ2-3; possibly TRBD1 or TRBD2 for D (5 bases each). The CDR3 sequence is 14 residues long. V was trimmed by 5 bases and J by 4 bases, leaving 13 bases between them. CDR1 LGHNA and CDR2 YSLEER come from the germline V gene. The CDR3 region is CASSKGPRADTQYF. CDR3 in DNA: TGCGCCAGCAGCAAGGGACCACGGGCAGATACGCAGTATTTT.

This clone ranks as medium-sized. J is TRBJ1-4 and V is TRBV27; tentatively, D is TRBD1 (6 bases). This CDR3 region has 17 residues. Germline CDR1 reads MNHEY; CDR2 reads SMNVEV (reference sequence). V lost 1 base, J lost 5 bases, and 17 bases lay in between. The CDR3 sequence is CASSLWGTQGRNEKLFF. The CDR3 DNA is TGTGCCAGCAGTTTATGGGGGACACAAGGGCGAAATGAAAAACTGTTTTTT.

The chain couples TRBV28 to TRBJ2-7; D is perhaps TRBD1 (7 bases). V gave up 4 bases and J gave up 8 bases, with 21 bases separating them. Germline V lookup: CDR1 MDHEN, CDR2 SYDVKM. The CDR3 is made up of 15 amino acids. CDR3 loop: CASSSTGTSGGKQYF. The CDR3 DNA reads TGTGCCAGCAGTTCCACCGGGACATCAGGGGGGAAGCAGTACTTC. Combining the CDR3 with reference TRBV28 and TRBJ2-7 gives the whole variable domain DVKVTQSSRYLVKRTGEKVFLECVQDMDHENMFWYRQDPGLGLRLIYFSYDVKMKEKGDIPEGYSVSREKKERFSLILESASTNQTSMYLCASSSTGTSGGKQYFGPGTRLTVT.

This chain connects TRBV5-6 to TRBJ2-5; TRBD2 is a possible D gene (8 bases). This CDR3 has 17 residues. The V end was cut by 6 bases, the J end by 5 bases, with 26 bases between. Per the germline V gene, CDR1 is SGHDT and CDR2 is YYEEEE. The CDR3 is CASNKGAGGTVGETQYF. The DNA of the CDR3 is TGTGCCAGCAACAAGGGGGCGGGGGGCACGGTAGGGGAGACCCAGTACTTC. Together with reference TRBV5-6 and TRBJ2-5, the CDR3 gives the full variable domain: DAGVTQSPTHLIKTRGQQVTLRCSPKSGHDTVSWYQQALGQGPQFIFQYYEEEERQRGNFPDRFSGHQFPNYSSELNVNALLLGDSALYLCASNKGAGGTVGETQYFGPGTRLLVL.

This rearrangement joins TRBV12-5 to TRBJ1-1, with TRBD1 matching over 11 bases. The V segment lost 5 bases and the J segment 1 base; nucleotides outside the gene matches: 3. The CDR3 consists of 15 residues. The germline CDR1 and CDR2 sequences are LGHNT and FRNRAP. The CDR3 DNA reads as TGTGCTAGTGGTACGGACAGGGGGCGGAACACTGAAGCTTTCTTT. Its protein is CASGTDRGRNTEAFF.

This sequence joins TRBV29-1 and TRBJ2-6, with D perhaps being TRBD1 or TRBD2 (6 bases each). Looked up from germline, CDR1 is SQVTM and CDR2 is ANQGSEA. This CDR3 has 15 amino acids. With 3 bases removed from V and 1 base from J, the gap between germline ends came to 10 bases. CDR3 protein: CSVDEGGSGANVLTF. The CDR3 DNA reads TGCAGCGTTGACGAAGGGGGGTCTGGGGCCAACGTCCTGACTTTC.

The rearrangement uses TRBV7-3 and TRBJ1-5, with no clear D. The V end was cut by 7 bases, the J end by 10 bases, with 5 bases between. The CDR3 has 9 amino acids. The V gene's germline CDR1 is SGHTA and CDR2 FQGTGA. The CDR3 DNA reads as TGTGCCAGCAAAGCACCCCAGCATTTT. Encoded protein: CASKAPQHF.

This clone was detected a few times. The CDR3 is CASSQDLGTQLKFF. The DNA for the CDR3 is TGCGCCAGCAGCCAAGATCTTGGGACCCAGTTAAAGTTCTTC. This chain connects TRBV4-3 to TRBJ2-1, with D perhaps being TRBD1 or TRBD2 (5 bases each). Between the trimmed V and J ends, which lost 0 bases and 14 bases, there was a span of 17 bases. This CDR3 spans 14 amino acids. CDR1 LGHNA and CDR2 YSLEER come from the germline V gene.

The chain uses TRBV5-4 and TRBJ1-5, with TRBD1 matching 7 bases. CDR1 is SGHNT, CDR2 YYREEE, per germline (reference sequence). The V segment lost 1 base and the J segment 0 bases; nucleotides outside the gene matches: 4. The CDR3 length is 16 residues. The CDR3 DNA is TGTGCCAGCAGCTTGTATACAGGGGATAGCAATCAGCCCCAGCATTTT. Its translation: CASSLYTGDSNQPQHF.

J is TRBJ2-3 and V is TRBV19; 8 bases align to TRBD2. Germline V gene sequence: CDR1 LNHDA, CDR2 SQIVND (reference sequence). The CDR3 has 19 residues. V was pared by 2 bases and J by 6 bases, with 19 bases of the junction left unmatched. The chain's CDR3 is CASSIRGGAGGSPRDTQYF. Written as DNA, the CDR3 is TGTGCCAGTAGTATACGAGGTGGTGCGGGGGGCTCTCCGAGGGATACGCAGTATTTT.

The chain links TRBV5-4 to TRBJ2-5, with D possibly matching TRBD1 (5 bases). This CDR3 is 15 amino acids long. V was trimmed by 4 bases and J by 5 bases, leaving 18 bases between them. Germline V gene lookup returns CDR1 SGHNT and CDR2 YYREEE (reference sequence). The CDR3 here is CASSPTFRVGETQYF. In DNA, the CDR3 is TGTGCCAGCAGCCCCACGTTCAGGGTGGGGGAGACCCAGTACTTC.

V gene TRBV11-2 combines with J gene TRBJ2-1; D is undetermined. This CDR3 comprises 15 residues. Trimming left V 0 bases short and J 7 bases short, with 13 bases between. Germline V lookup: CDR1 SGHAT, CDR2 FQNNGV. The CDR3 loop is CASSLDRTEVNEQFF. CDR3 coding DNA: TGTGCCAGCAGCTTAGATCGCACAGAAGTTAATGAGCAGTTCTTC.

V and J are TRBV6-5 and TRBJ1-2, with D uncertain. The germline V gene encodes CDR1 MNHEY and CDR2 SVGAGI. The CDR3 loop spans 16 amino acids. V was trimmed by 2 bases and J by 5 bases, leaving 18 bases between them. The CDR3 nucleotides are TGTGCCAGCAGTTACCGCCGGTTTGTGACGTCTTATGGCTACACCTTC. It yields the protein CASSYRRFVTSYGYTF.

Of note for this clone: Other DNA variants within this sample encode the same CDR3. As DNA, the CDR3 is TGTGCCAGCAGCTTCGCAGATACGCAGTATTTT. This translates into CASSFADTQYF. The chain recombines TRBV5-6 with TRBJ2-3; D ambiguous. The CDR3 consists of 11 residues. CDR1 and CDR2 (germline): SGHDT, YYEEEE. V shed 2 bases and J shed 4 bases, with 2 bases lying between them.

J is TRBJ1-1 and V is TRBV7-2; D might be TRBD1 (5 bases). Germline CDR1 SGHTA, CDR2 FQGNSA. The ends were cut back, 0 bases at V and 2 bases at J, with 7 bases in the middle. The CDR3 is made up of 14 amino acids. Written as DNA, the CDR3 is TGTGCCAGCAGCTTAGCAGGGGAAAACACTGAAGCTTTCTTT. It is translated as CASSLAGENTEAFF.

The chain's CDR3 is CSVELLTDTQYF. The DNA of the CDR3 is TGCAGCGTTGAGTTACTTACAGATACGCAGTATTTT. The chain has TRBV29-1 and TRBJ2-3; D remains unclear. Germline lookup yields CDR1 SQVTM and CDR2 ANQGSEA. Trimming stripped 3 bases from V and 3 bases from J, with 7 bases between. The CDR3 consists of 12 residues.

The rearrangement uses TRBV13 and TRBJ2-7, with TRBD1 matching 8 bases. CDR1 is PRHDT and CDR2 is FYEKMQ in the germline V gene (reference sequence). The CDR3 is 19 residues long. The junction had 18 bases not matched to a gene; V was cut back by 5 bases and J by 0 bases. The DNA of the CDR3 is TGTGCCAGCAGCCGCCGGACAGGGAGGCGGTGGGGAAACTCCTACGAGCAGTACTTC. Translated: CASSRRTGRRWGNSYEQYF.

This sequence joins TRBV28 and TRBJ1-1, with D unresolved. Germline V gene data show CDR1 as MDHEN and CDR2 as SYDVKM. V lost 6 bases to trimming and J lost 6 bases, with 23 bases between them. CDR3 size: 16 residues. The CDR3 sequence is CASSPPVASWEAEAFF. The CDR3 DNA reads TGTGCCAGCAGCCCACCGGTCGCGAGTTGGGAGGCTGAAGCTTTCTTT.

The chain recombines TRBV5-6 with TRBJ2-5; 7 bases map to TRBD2. The CDR3 length is 13 residues. The germline V gene has CDR1 SGHDT and CDR2 YYEEEE. The V gene end was trimmed by 3 bases and the J gene end by 7 bases; junction bases not matched to a gene: 6. CDR3 sequence reads: CASSWETGGTQYF. The CDR3 DNA sequence: TGTGCCAGCAGCTGGGAGACGGGGGGGACCCAGTACTTC. Drawing the rest from reference TRBV5-6 and TRBJ2-5, the complete variable domain is DAGVTQSPTHLIKTRGQQVTLRCSPKSGHDTVSWYQQALGQGPQFIFQYYEEEERQRGNFPDRFSGHQFPNYSSELNVNALLLGDSALYLCASSWETGGTQYFGPGTRLLVL.

The rearrangement links TRBV11-2 to TRBJ2-3; the D is unclear. The CDR3 is 12 amino acids. Germline V gene data show CDR1 as SGHAT and CDR2 as FQNNGV. V lost 5 bases to trimming and J lost 2 bases, with 5 bases between them. This chain's CDR3 is CASSKATDTQYF. CDR3 DNA: TGTGCCAGCAGCAAGGCCACAGATACGCAGTATTTT.

This chain links TRBV18 with TRBJ1-2; TRBD1 aligns across 12 bases. CDR1 is KGHSH and CDR2 is LQKENI in the germline V gene. CDR3 size: 14 residues. J was trimmed by 7 bases and V by 6 bases; bases with no gene match: 6. The CDR3 here is CASSPGQGALGYTF. As DNA, the CDR3 is TGTGCCAGCTCGCCGGGACAGGGGGCGCTTGGCTACACCTTC. Using reference TRBV18 and TRBJ1-2 for the parts outside the CDR3, the full variable domain is NAGVMQNPRHLVRRRGQEARLRCSPMKGHSHVYWYRQLPEEGLKFMVYLQKENIIDESGMPKERFSAEFPKEGPSILRIQQVVRGDSAAYFCASSPGQGALGYTFGSGTRLTVV.

The gene calls are TRBV29-1 and TRBJ2-5; 13 positions match TRBD2. The CDR3 has 15 amino acids. Unmatched junction bases numbered 9, after V lost 6 bases and J lost 5 bases. CDR1 SQVTM and CDR2 ANQGSEA come from the germline V gene. The chain's CDR3 is CSVLTSGRAYETQYF. The CDR3 DNA is TGCAGCGTGCTTACTAGCGGGAGGGCCTATGAGACCCAGTACTTC.

The chain is built from TRBV6-1 and TRBJ1-3; 7 bases agree with TRBD1. Losses at the gene ends were 6 bases for V and 3 bases for J; bases not matched to a gene: 5. This CDR3 has 14 amino acids. CDR1 is MNHNS and CDR2 is SASEGT in the germline V gene. The DNA for the CDR3 is TGTGCCAGCAGCGGACAGGCGGGTGGAAACACCATATATTTT. Amino acids: CASSGQAGGNTIYF.

This clone was seen a single time. The chain has TRBV5-5 and TRBJ2-5; 11 bases fit TRBD2. Trimming cost V 0 bases and J 4 bases; bases outside gene matches: 14. The CDR3 extends over 19 amino acids. Germline values: CDR1 SGHKS, CDR2 YYEKEE (reference sequence). The CDR3 region has the DNA TGTGCCAGCAGCTTGGAGCTGGGACTAGCGGAGCAGATAGGAGAGACCCAGTACTTC. It specifies CASSLELGLAEQIGETQYF. Complete variable domain (other parts from reference TRBV5-5 and TRBJ2-5): DAGVTQSPTHLIKTRGQQVTLRCSPISGHKSVSWYQQVLGQGPQFIFQYYEKEERGRGNFPDRFSARQFPNYSSELNVNALLLGDSALYLCASSLELGLAEQIGETQYFGPGTRLLVL.

The J gene is TRBJ1-4, the V gene TRBV5-1; D unresolved. The CDR3 contains 14 residues. V lost 4 bases and J 8 bases, leaving 15 bases between the germline ends. Germline V gene data show CDR1 as SGHRS and CDR2 as YFSETQ. This CDR3 is CASSPAKGEEKLFF. The CDR3 coding sequence is TGCGCCAGCAGCCCAGCAAAAGGAGAGGAAAAACTGTTTTTT.

This clone showed up many times. The chain couples TRBV2 to TRBJ1-1; D is undetermined. Per germline, CDR1 SNHLY and CDR2 FYNNEI. V was cut by 1 base and J by 7 bases, with 7 bases left in between. This CDR3 comprises 12 residues. The CDR3 is CASSEDISEAFF. CDR3 bases: TGTGCCAGCAGTGAAGATATCAGTGAAGCTTTCTTT.

The sample holds one count of this clone. The V and J genes are TRBV19 and TRBJ2-7; D is possibly TRBD2 (5 bases). Trimming left V 0 bases short and J 1 base short, with 7 bases between. The germline V gene encodes CDR1 LNHDA and CDR2 SQIVND (reference sequence). The length of the CDR3 is 14 residues. This CDR3 reads CASSIDQRSYEQYF. The CDR3 nucleotides are TGTGCCAGTAGTATAGACCAGCGGTCCTACGAGCAGTACTTC.

This clone has only a few counts. The chain recombines TRBV29-1 with TRBJ2-7; 8 nucleotides match TRBD1. Germline CDR1 and CDR2: SQVTM and ANQGSEA. The CDR3 has 13 amino acids. J lost 7 bases, V lost 5 bases, and 10 bases had no gene match. CDR3 coding DNA: TGCAGCGTTTTGTTTCAGGGGGCGGGGGAGCAGTACTTC. This sequence encodes CSVLFQGAGEQYF.

The chain couples TRBV18 to TRBJ2-1; D is undetermined. Germline V gene data show CDR1 as KGHSH and CDR2 as LQKENI. The CDR3 spans 13 residues. Trimming removed 6 bases from V and 2 bases from J, with 8 bases in between. The CDR3 region is CASSFGTYNEQFF. CDR3 nucleotide sequence: TGTGCCAGCTCGTTTGGGACCTACAATGAGCAGTTCTTC.